These 22 T cell receptor beta chains were sequenced from one sample in a study of PD-1 blockade in classical Hodgkin lymphoma. Indicated time point: cycle 4 day 1 (C4D1), after around six weeks of nivolumab. All the patients suffered relapse after autologous stem cell transplantation, and brentuximab vedotin exposure differed. The method was immunoSEQ multiplex PCR; TCRdb's version includes in-frame clones alone and lacks a portion of them. The repertoire includes some 45,000 clones, around 80% of them detected once, and 37% sits in the top ten. Specimen: peripheral blood mononuclear cells (PBMCs), collected before the fourth cycle of nivolumab. Receptors originate from a human donor with classical Hodgkin lymphoma.

This clone was counted between two and nine times. The rearrangement joins TRBV5-6 to TRBJ2-4; tentatively, D is TRBD1 or TRBD2 (6 bases each). This CDR3 has 16 residues. CDR1 is SGHDT and CDR2 is YYEEEE in the germline V gene. Trimming stripped 5 bases from V and 0 bases from J, with 15 bases between. For the CDR3, the DNA is TGTGCCAGCAGAATCTGGGGGGCGGGAGCCAAAAACATTCAGTACTTC. It codes for CASRIWGAGAKNIQYF.

J is TRBJ1-5 and V is TRBV5-1, with D unclear. V shed 1 base and J shed 2 bases, with 10 bases lying between them. This CDR3 has 15 residues. CDR1 and CDR2 (germline): SGHRS, YFSETQ. The CDR3 region has the DNA TGCGCCAGCAGCTTGTGGGGTGATGGCAATCAGCCCCAGCATTTT. Translated, it gives CASSLWGDGNQPQHF.

This clone was seen more than once but under ten times. The rearrangement uses TRBV27 and TRBJ2-2; maybe TRBD1 (6 bases). The CDR3 loop spans 13 amino acids. V was shortened by 6 bases and J by 4 bases, with 9 bases between the two germline ends. CDR1 and CDR2 (germline): MNHEY, SMNVEV (reference sequence). CDR3 sequence (DNA): TGTGCCAGCAGCGGGACAATCACCGGGGAGCTGTTTTTT. The encoded protein is CASSGTITGELFF.

The chain has TRBV11-2 and TRBJ1-1; the D is unclear. CDR3 size: 16 residues. The V end was cut by 3 bases, the J end by 0 bases, with 14 bases between. Looked up from germline, CDR1 is SGHAT and CDR2 is FQNNGV. The CDR3 here is CASSFLVTDLNTEAFF. The CDR3 nucleotides are TGTGCCAGCAGCTTCTTAGTGACGGACCTGAACACTGAAGCTTTCTTT.

This chain joins TRBV7-3 and TRBJ2-3, with 8 bases aligning to TRBD1. Per germline, CDR1 SGHTA and CDR2 FQGTGA. V lost 4 bases to trimming and J lost 2 bases; unmatched junction nucleotides: 5. There are 15 residues in the CDR3. The CDR3 DNA is TGTGCCAGCAGCTCCACAGGGGGACTCACAGATACGCAGTATTTT. Protein: CASSSTGGLTDTQYF.

This clone was recorded only once. This sequence joins TRBV5-8 and TRBJ2-7; 7 bases match TRBD1. The V and J ends lost 3 bases and 1 base, in that order; junction bases with no gene match: 4. The CDR3 totals 14 residues. Germline V lookup: CDR1 SGHTS, CDR2 YDEGEE. Here the CDR3 reads CASSYYRGSYEQYF. CDR3 sequence (DNA): TGTGCCAGCAGCTACTACAGGGGATCCTACGAGCAGTACTTC. The full variable domain, its missing parts supplied by reference TRBV5-8 and TRBJ2-7, is EAGVTQSPTHLIKTRGQQATLRCSPISGHTSVYWYQQALGLGLQFLLWYDEGEERNRGNFPPRFSGRQFPNYSSELNVNALELEDSALYLCASSYYRGSYEQYFGPGTRLTVT.

This rearrangement joins TRBV11-2 to TRBJ2-7; D not certain. The CDR3 extends over 11 amino acids. Trimming took 5 bases from V and 3 from J, leaving 5 bases between them. Germline CDR1 reads SGHAT; CDR2 reads FQNNGV. CDR3 residues: CASSAIYEQYF. As DNA, the CDR3 is TGTGCCAGCAGCGCTATCTACGAGCAGTACTTC.

The chain carries TRBV7-2 and TRBJ2-5; unclear D gene. With 2 bases removed from V and 1 base from J, the gap between germline ends came to 11 bases. Germline lookup yields CDR1 SGHTA and CDR2 FQGNSA. The CDR3 extends over 15 amino acids. CDR3 amino acids: CASSLLSDFQETQYF. Written as DNA, the CDR3 is TGTGCCAGCAGCTTACTCAGCGACTTCCAAGAGACCCAGTACTTC.

This chain links TRBV5-1 with TRBJ2-5; tentative D call: TRBD2 (7 bases). V lost 1 base to trimming and J lost 4 bases, with 11 bases between them. Germline values: CDR1 SGHRS, CDR2 YFSETQ. This CDR3 spans 14 amino acids. CDR3 sequence (DNA): TGCGCCAGCAGCTTGCAGGCGGGGGCAGAGACCCAGTACTTC. This encodes CASSLQAGAETQYF.

This chain joins TRBV10-3 and TRBJ1-5, with 12 bases that match TRBD1. Per germline, CDR1 ENHRY and CDR2 SYGVKD. J lost 7 bases, V lost 6 bases, and 7 bases had no gene match. The CDR3 consists of 15 residues. DNA for the CDR3: TGTGCCATCAGCTGGGGACAGGGGGCTGAACAGCCCCAGCATTTT. Its protein is CAISWGQGAEQPQHF.

The chain combines TRBV5-1 with TRBJ2-7; D is uncertain. Trimming removed 0 bases from V and 4 bases from J, with 5 bases in between. This CDR3 has 12 residues. Germline values: CDR1 SGHRS, CDR2 YFSETQ. The CDR3 DNA reads as TGCGCCAGCAGCTTGGACGCGTACGAGCAGTACTTC. Its protein is CASSLDAYEQYF.

The chain uses TRBV19 and TRBJ2-3; D gene uncertain. Germline CDR1 is LNHDA and CDR2 is SQIVND (reference sequence). With 5 bases removed from V and 2 bases from J, the gap between germline ends came to 8 bases. The CDR3 extends over 13 amino acids. The CDR3, as DNA: TGTGCCAGTAGTGGTATAGCCACAGATACGCAGTATTTT. Translation: CASSGIATDTQYF.

The rearrangement uses TRBV6-5 and TRBJ2-5, with D perhaps assigned TRBD1 or TRBD2 (5 bases each). V lost 6 bases, J lost 6 bases, and 17 bases lay in between. Germline V gene lookup returns CDR1 MNHEY and CDR2 SVGAGI. This CDR3 has 14 residues. CDR3 amino acids: CASSRREYSKTQYF. The CDR3 bases are TGTGCCAGCAGCCGCAGGGAGTACTCGAAGACCCAGTACTTC.

This chain joins TRBV11-3 and TRBJ2-3; TRBD1 matches at 7 bases. J was trimmed by 5 bases and V by 3 bases; bases with no gene match: 5. Germline lookup yields CDR1 SGHNT and CDR2 YENEEA. This CDR3 spans 14 amino acids. The CDR3 region is CASSFGQVEDTQYF. DNA of the CDR3: TGTGCCAGCAGCTTCGGACAGGTGGAAGATACGCAGTATTTT.

The rearrangement links TRBV5-1 to TRBJ1-1; D gene ambiguous. Germline loops: CDR1 SGHRS, CDR2 YFSETQ. The V and J ends lost 3 bases and 1 base respectively, with 13 bases between them. The CDR3 extends over 15 amino acids. This CDR3 reads CASSSVQPGNTEAFF. Written as DNA, the CDR3 is TGCGCCAGCAGCTCAGTTCAACCCGGGAACACTGAAGCTTTCTTT.

A single count supports this clone. The CDR3 nucleotides are TGTGCCAGCAGTGGGACAGGGGAGGGCTATGGCTACACCTTC. Translation gives CASSGTGEGYGYTF. The V gene is TRBV2, the J gene TRBJ1-2, with 9 bases aligning to TRBD1. V shed 4 bases and J 4 bases; nucleotides not matched to a gene: 4. Germline V gene sequence: CDR1 SNHLY, CDR2 FYNNEI. The CDR3 length is 14 residues. The full variable domain, rest sourced from reference TRBV2 and TRBJ1-2, is EPEVTQTPSHQVTQMGQEVILRCVPISNHLYFYWYRQILGQKVEFLVSFYNNEISEKSEIFDDQFSVERPDGSNFTLKIRSTKLEDSAMYFCASSGTGEGYGYTFGSGTRLTVV.

This chain connects TRBV2 to TRBJ2-7, with 8 bases aligning to TRBD1. CDR1 SNHLY and CDR2 FYNNEI come from the germline V gene. The CDR3 contains 15 residues. J gave up 5 bases and V 8 bases, and 14 bases lay outside the gene matches. This CDR3 is CASLGQDRALHEQYF. As DNA, the CDR3 is TGTGCCAGCTTGGGTCAGGACAGGGCGCTCCACGAGCAGTACTTC.

This clone came up a few times. This chain uses TRBV27 with TRBJ1-6; TRBD1 aligns across 7 bases. The J segment lost 7 bases and the V segment lost 6 bases, leaving 9 bases of the junction unmatched. The CDR3 is made up of 15 amino acids. Germline lookup yields CDR1 MNHEY and CDR2 SMNVEV (reference sequence). This chain's CDR3 is CASRVTGARNSPLHF. CDR3 sequence (DNA): TGTGCCAGCAGGGTTACAGGGGCCAGAAATTCACCCCTCCACTTT.

The V gene is TRBV12-5, the J gene TRBJ2-1; 7 positions agree with TRBD1. Germline V gene lookup returns CDR1 LGHNT and CDR2 FRNRAP. The CDR3 consists of 14 residues. Trimming took 3 bases from V and 5 from J; bases not matched to a gene: 4. The CDR3 DNA follows: TGTGCTAGTGGTTTAGGGGACAGACACAATGAGCAGTTCTTC. Its protein product is CASGLGDRHNEQFF. The variable domain in full, with the rest retrieved from reference TRBV12-5 and TRBJ2-1, is DARVTQTPRHKVTEMGQEVTMRCQPILGHNTVFWYRQTMMQGLELLAYFRNRAPLDDSGMPKDRFSAEMPDATLATLKIQPSEPRDSAVYFCASGLGDRHNEQFFGPGTRLTVL.

The V gene is TRBV19, the J gene TRBJ2-7; 9 bases are shared with TRBD1. Unmatched junction bases numbered 7, after V lost 5 bases and J lost 5 bases. Germline V gene lookup returns CDR1 LNHDA and CDR2 SQIVND (reference sequence). This CDR3 contains 14 residues. CDR3 bases: TGTGCCAGTAGTCCCGGGACAGGGTTGGACGAGCAGTACTTC. This codes for CASSPGTGLDEQYF.

The chain uses TRBV19 and TRBJ1-1; 7 bases line up with TRBD1. J gave up 4 bases and V 6 bases, and 11 bases lay outside the gene matches. The germline gives CDR1 LNHDA, CDR2 SQIVND (reference sequence). This CDR3 has 15 residues. This CDR3 reads CASSEGGTVTTEAFF. The DNA of the CDR3 is TGTGCCAGTAGCGAGGGAGGGACAGTCACCACTGAAGCTTTCTTT.

This rearrangement joins TRBV5-6 to TRBJ1-2, with D possibly being TRBD1 (5 bases). V was trimmed by 1 base and J by 4 bases, leaving 20 bases between them. The CDR3 extends over 17 amino acids. Germline assignment: CDR1 SGHDT and CDR2 YYEEEE. CDR3 residues: CASSLYLEGGGSYGYTF. The CDR3 DNA reads TGTGCCAGCAGCTTGTATCTGGAGGGCGGGGGAAGCTATGGCTACACCTTC.